The rows below give T cell receptor beta chains drawn from one sample of a study of blood T cell repertoires in COVID-19. Method: immunoSEQ multiplex PCR; TCRdb's copy keeps in-frame clones and lacks some. The sample shows some 430,000 clones, 90% of them seen only once. The sample comprised PBMCs or T cells enriched from blood (not recorded which). The receptors derive from a man between 18 and 35 years old who had recovered from COVID-19. Each CDR3 is given with its conserved first and last residue. Fields, in order: clone size, V gene, J gene, D gene, CDR3 protein, CDR3 DNA. D genes are given only for firm matches. Not all rows give a size; the values are once, few, many and, for expanded clones, a class.

abundance: -; v_gene: TRBV18; j_gene: TRBJ1-2; d_gene: -; CDR3aa: CASSPSSSQYGYTF; CDR3nt: TGTGCCAGCTCACCATCATCCTCCCAGTATGGCTACACCTTC
abundance: -; v_gene: TRBV28; j_gene: TRBJ1-2; d_gene: -; CDR3aa: CASREGSGGYTF; CDR3nt: TGTGCCAGCAGAGAGGGTTCGGGAGGCTACACCTTC
abundance: -; v_gene: TRBV28; j_gene: TRBJ1-6; d_gene: TRBD1; CDR3aa: CASISGQGGTWLNSPLHF; CDR3nt: TGTGCCAGCATCTCGGGACAGGGAGGAACATGGCTTAATTCACCCCTCCACTTT
abundance: -; v_gene: TRBV11-3; j_gene: TRBJ2-1; d_gene: -; CDR3aa: CASSLGLAHYNEQFF; CDR3nt: TGTGCCAGCAGCTTAGGGCTAGCGCACTACAATGAGCAGTTCTTC
abundance: -; v_gene: TRBV28; j_gene: TRBJ2-4; d_gene: -; CDR3aa: CASSLRAGREGGGNIQYF; CDR3nt: TGTGCCAGCAGTTTGCGGGCAGGGAGGGAAGGGGGTGGAAACATTCAGTACTTC
abundance: many; v_gene: TRBV28; j_gene: TRBJ2-5; d_gene: -; CDR3aa: CASSFGGAEETQYF; CDR3nt: TGTGCCAGCAGTTTTGGAGGGGCGGAAGAGACCCAGTACTTC
abundance: -; v_gene: TRBV13; j_gene: TRBJ2-7; d_gene: TRBD2; CDR3aa: CASSSWTSSYEQYF; CDR3nt: TGTGCCAGCAGCTCTTGGACTAGCAGTTACGAGCAGTACTTC
abundance: -; v_gene: TRBV2; j_gene: TRBJ2-1; d_gene: TRBD1; CDR3aa: CASSPSGQGGFF; CDR3nt: TGTGCCAGCAGCCCCTCCGGACAGGGGGGGTTCTTC
abundance: once; v_gene: TRBV5-6; j_gene: TRBJ2-2; d_gene: -; CDR3aa: CASSSRTENTGELFF; CDR3nt: TGTGCCAGCAGCTCCCGGACAGAGAACACCGGGGAGCTGTTTTTT
abundance: once; v_gene: TRBV7-8; j_gene: TRBJ2-5; d_gene: -; CDR3aa: CASSLSGETQYF; CDR3nt: TGTGCCAGCAGCTTATCCGGGGAGACCCAGTACTTC
abundance: -; v_gene: TRBV6-7; j_gene: TRBJ1-1; d_gene: -; CDR3aa: CATIPRGSPDMNTEAFF; CDR3nt: TGTGCCACCATTCCTAGGGGATCCCCTGACATGAACACTGAAGCTTTCTTT
abundance: -; v_gene: TRBV7-9; j_gene: TRBJ1-1; d_gene: -; CDR3aa: CASIRVDTEAFF; CDR3nt: TGTGCCAGCATCAGGGTCGACACTGAAGCTTTCTTT
abundance: -; v_gene: TRBV10-3; j_gene: TRBJ2-1; d_gene: TRBD2; CDR3aa: CAISGTSGPYNEQFF; CDR3nt: TGTGCCATCAGTGGGACTAGCGGGCCGTACAATGAGCAGTTCTTC
abundance: -; v_gene: TRBV11-2; j_gene: TRBJ2-5; d_gene: TRBD1; CDR3aa: CASSTGQNQETQYF; CDR3nt: TGTGCCAGCAGCACGGGACAGAACCAAGAGACCCAGTACTTC
abundance: once; v_gene: TRBV7-6; j_gene: TRBJ2-7; d_gene: -; CDR3aa: CASSSTGYEQYF; CDR3nt: TGTGCCAGCAGCTCCACAGGCTACGAGCAGTACTTC
abundance: once; v_gene: TRBV28; j_gene: TRBJ1-2; d_gene: TRBD1; CDR3aa: CASRISGQGNYGYTF; CDR3nt: TGTGCCAGCAGGATTAGTGGACAGGGGAACTATGGCTACACCTTC
abundance: -; v_gene: TRBV5-6; j_gene: TRBJ1-1; d_gene: TRBD1; CDR3aa: CASSFRQGQTNTEAFF; CDR3nt: TGTGCCAGCAGCTTCAGGCAGGGACAGACGAACACTGAAGCTTTCTTT
abundance: -; v_gene: TRBV2; j_gene: TRBJ2-1; d_gene: TRBD2; CDR3aa: CASSDAVAGGNEQFF; CDR3nt: TGTGCCAGCAGTGATGCAGTAGCGGGGGGGAATGAGCAGTTCTTC
abundance: -; v_gene: TRBV5-4; j_gene: TRBJ2-3; d_gene: TRBD2; CDR3aa: CASSASGGSTDTQYF; CDR3nt: TGTGCCAGCAGCGCGAGCGGGGGTAGTACAGATACGCAGTATTTT
abundance: -; v_gene: TRBV11-3; j_gene: TRBJ2-7; d_gene: -; CDR3aa: CASSPGVTYEQYF; CDR3nt: TGTGCCAGCAGCCCCGGTGTAACCTACGAGCAGTACTTC
abundance: -; v_gene: TRBV28; j_gene: TRBJ1-1; d_gene: TRBD1; CDR3aa: CAISTILLMTGGMNTEAFF; CDR3nt: TGTGCCATCAGCACTATCCTCCTAATGACAGGGGGCATGAACACTGAAGCTTTCTTT
abundance: -; v_gene: TRBV24-1; j_gene: TRBJ2-7; d_gene: -; CDR3aa: CATNSWGRPAERTYEQYF; CDR3nt: TGTGCCACCAATTCATGGGGCCGGCCGGCCGAGCGAACCTACGAGCAGTACTTC
abundance: -; v_gene: TRBV9; j_gene: TRBJ1-1; d_gene: -; CDR3aa: CASSPPRGLNTEAFF; CDR3nt: TGTGCCAGCAGCCCCCCGAGAGGGTTGAACACTGAAGCTTTCTTT
abundance: few; v_gene: TRBV5-1; j_gene: TRBJ2-2; d_gene: -; CDR3aa: CASSLGQGFPNTGELFF; CDR3nt: TGCGCCAGCAGCTTGGGCCAGGGGTTTCCGAACACCGGGGAGCTGTTTTTT
abundance: -; v_gene: TRBV14; j_gene: TRBJ2-2; d_gene: TRBD1; CDR3aa: CASSPHPRQGPTTGELFF; CDR3nt: TGTGCCAGCAGCCCGCACCCGAGACAGGGGCCCACCACCGGGGAGCTGTTTTTT
abundance: -; v_gene: TRBV12-5; j_gene: TRBJ1-4; d_gene: -; CDR3aa: CASGQGLANEKLFF; CDR3nt: TGTGCTAGTGGTCAGGGTCTAGCTAATGAAAAACTGTTTTTT
abundance: -; v_gene: TRBV5-4; j_gene: TRBJ1-2; d_gene: TRBD1; CDR3aa: CASSLVRGTGGYGYTF; CDR3nt: TGTGCCAGCAGCTTGGTGCGGGGGACAGGGGGTTATGGCTACACCTTC
abundance: -; v_gene: TRBV6-4; j_gene: TRBJ2-7; d_gene: TRBD1; CDR3aa: CASQRRTGVGEQYF; CDR3nt: TGTGCCAGCCAGCGCCGGACAGGGGTGGGAGAGCAGTACTTC
abundance: -; v_gene: TRBV2; j_gene: TRBJ1-1; d_gene: -; CDR3aa: CASSEFPGEEAFF; CDR3nt: TGTGCCAGCAGTGAATTCCCGGGAGAAGAAGCTTTCTTT
abundance: -; v_gene: TRBV24-1; j_gene: TRBJ1-2; d_gene: -; CDR3aa: CATSDRPASGYTF; CDR3nt: TGTGCCACCAGTGATCGACCCGCTAGTGGCTACACCTTC
abundance: -; v_gene: TRBV19; j_gene: TRBJ1-1; d_gene: TRBD1; CDR3aa: CASSPPEGGQAPVNTEAFF; CDR3nt: TGTGCCAGTAGCCCCCCCGAGGGGGGACAGGCGCCCGTGAACACTGAAGCTTTCTTT
abundance: once; v_gene: TRBV10-3; j_gene: TRBJ2-7; d_gene: -; CDR3aa: CAISGPVTPNEQYF; CDR3nt: TGTGCCATCAGTGGGCCCGTGACTCCTAACGAGCAGTACTTC
abundance: -; v_gene: TRBV9; j_gene: TRBJ1-1; d_gene: -; CDR3aa: CASSVGTVSEAFF; CDR3nt: TGTGCCAGCAGCGTAGGAACAGTCTCTGAAGCTTTCTTT
abundance: -; v_gene: TRBV30; j_gene: TRBJ1-1; d_gene: -; CDR3aa: CAWSPQRGTEAFF; CDR3nt: TGTGCCTGGAGTCCGCAGCGTGGCACTGAAGCTTTCTTT
abundance: few; v_gene: TRBV7-9; j_gene: TRBJ2-7; d_gene: TRBD2; CDR3aa: CASSRTSGSIAYEQYF; CDR3nt: TGTGCCAGCAGCCGGACTAGCGGGAGTATCGCCTACGAGCAGTACTTC
abundance: -; v_gene: TRBV19; j_gene: TRBJ1-2; d_gene: -; CDR3aa: CASSRAGGETYGYTF; CDR3nt: TGTGCCAGTAGTAGGGCCGGCGGGGAGACCTATGGCTACACCTTC
abundance: -; v_gene: TRBV6-5; j_gene: TRBJ1-2; d_gene: -; CDR3aa: CASGAPGYTF; CDR3nt: TGTGCCTCAGGTGCTCCTGGCTACACCTTC
abundance: -; v_gene: TRBV5-1; j_gene: TRBJ1-3; d_gene: TRBD1; CDR3aa: CASSWTGTGAGNTIYF; CDR3nt: TGCGCCAGCAGCTGGACCGGGACAGGGGCAGGAAACACCATATATTTT
abundance: -; v_gene: TRBV10-3; j_gene: TRBJ1-5; d_gene: TRBD1; CDR3aa: CAIGEDRDQPQHF; CDR3nt: TGTGCCATCGGGGAAGACAGGGATCAGCCCCAGCATTTT
abundance: once; v_gene: TRBV24-1; j_gene: TRBJ2-1; d_gene: TRBD1; CDR3aa: CATSDSGQGVNEQFF; CDR3nt: TGTGCCACCAGTGATTCGGGACAGGGGGTAAATGAGCAGTTCTTC
abundance: -; v_gene: TRBV7-6; j_gene: TRBJ2-5; d_gene: TRBD1; CDR3aa: CASSRGQGGETQYF; CDR3nt: TGTGCCAGCAGCCGGGGACAGGGAGGGGAGACCCAGTACTTC
abundance: -; v_gene: TRBV28; j_gene: TRBJ2-3; d_gene: -; CDR3aa: CASTPVVSTDTQYF; CDR3nt: TGTGCCAGCACCCCGGTCGTAAGCACAGATACGCAGTATTTT